These T cell receptor beta chains were read from a single sample in a study of shared clonotypes between healthy human individuals. Clones were sequenced by immunoSEQ multiplex PCR, and TCRdb holds only the in-frame ones, with some missing. Of about 450,000 clones detected, around 79% appear once; the ten largest clones hold 13%. The sample consisted of PBMCs. Receptors were obtained from a woman in her thirties or forties in good health. Some clones in this sample may be carry-over from other donors' samples. CDR3s include the opening cysteine and the closing phenylalanine or tryptophan. Each record gives: clone size, D gene, J gene, V gene, CDR3 DNA, CDR3 protein. The D gene is left open where the match is weak. Part of the rows lack a size; the others show once, few, many or a class for expanded clones.

>-|-|TRBJ2-7|TRBV25-1
TGTGCCAGCAGGGGGCCCAGCTCCTACGAGCAGTACTTC
CASRGPSSYEQYF
>-|-|TRBJ1-1|TRBV18
TGTGCCAGCTCACCAGGGCGGGAAGTGAACACTGAAGCTTTCTTT
CASSPGREVNTEAFF
>once|TRBD2|TRBJ2-1|TRBV28
TGTGCCAGCAGTTTCTCCAGCGGGAATCGATACAATGAGCAGTTCTTC
CASSFSSGNRYNEQFF
>-|-|TRBJ2-7|TRBV2
TGTGCCAGCAGCAAAAGGAGGGGGCCTGATACGGACGAGCAGTACTTC
CASSKRRGPDTDEQYF
>-|TRBD2|TRBJ2-2|TRBV2
TGTGCCAGCAGACCCACGAGCGGGAGATACACCGGGGAGCTGTTTTTT
CASRPTSGRYTGELFF
>-|-|TRBJ2-3|TRBV5-4
TGTGCCAGCAGCTTGTCTGGCAGGGTGGTAGATACGCAGTATTTT
CASSLSGRVVDTQYF
>-|TRBD2|TRBJ2-1|TRBV10-2
TGCGCCAGCAGTGAGTCCTCTTCGAGAGCGGGGGGGAATGAGCAGTTCTTC
CASSESSSRAGGNEQFF
>-|-|TRBJ2-1|TRBV7-9
TGTGCCAGCAGCTTAGTTGGGGCCTACAATGAGCAGTTCTTC
CASSLVGAYNEQFF
>-|TRBD2|TRBJ2-1|TRBV4-1
TGCGCCAGCAGCCAATTCCTAGCGGGAGTGTCTGGTGAGCAGTTCTTC
CASSQFLAGVSGEQFF
>-|-|TRBJ1-4|TRBV28
TGTGCCAGCAGTTTATCCGGACAGTGGGGAAAACTGTTTTTT
CASSLSGQWGKLFF
>-|-|TRBJ1-1|TRBV6-1
TGTGCCAGCAGACCCGGGGGGGAAGGAAGGACTGAAGCTTTCTTT
CASRPGGEGRTEAFF
>few|TRBD2|TRBJ2-7|TRBV27
TGTGCCAGCAGTCCGCTAGCGGGGGAGCAGTACTTC
CASSPLAGEQYF
>-|-|TRBJ1-1|TRBV10-1
TGCGCCAGCAGTGAGTCGTTGGGGGCGGGGGTCACTGAAGCTTTCTTT
CASSESLGAGVTEAFF
>-|-|TRBJ1-6|TRBV28
TGTGCCAGCACCCCGGGGTGGACCTATAATTCACCCCTCCACTTT
CASTPGWTYNSPLHF
>-|-|TRBJ2-1|TRBV2
TGTGCCAGCAGTGCCCTCCTTACCCTTTACAATGAGCAGTTCTTC
CASSALLTLYNEQFF
>-|-|TRBJ2-5|TRBV9
TGTGCCAGCAGCGACCGGGACTCGGCGGAGACCCAGTACTTC
CASSDRDSAETQYF
>-|TRBD2|TRBJ2-1|TRBV10-2
TGCGCCAGCAGTGGGCTAGCGGACAATGAGCAGTTCTTC
CASSGLADNEQFF
>-|-|TRBJ2-7|TRBV18
TGTGCCAGCTCACCACTTGGTTCTTCCCACGAGCAGTACTTC
CASSPLGSSHEQYF
>once|TRBD1|TRBJ2-7|TRBV19
TGTGCCAGTAGTCTCCCCGACAGGGGGGGCGAGCAGTACTTC
CASSLPDRGGEQYF
>-|-|TRBJ1-5|TRBV6-1
TGTGCCAGCAGCGACTTGAGGAATCAGCCCCAGCATTTT
CASSDLRNQPQHF
>once|-|TRBJ2-6|TRBV7-8
TGTGCCAGCAGCAGGGTGTTACAAAGTCGGGCCAACGTCCTGACTTTC
CASSRVLQSRANVLTF
>-|-|TRBJ1-3|TRBV7-2
TGTGCCAGCAGCCCATCCGGGACAACGGCTGGAAACACCATATATTTT
CASSPSGTTAGNTIYF
>-|-|TRBJ1-2|TRBV5-1
TGCGCCAGCAGCCAAGAAACAGGGACCGGCTACACCTTC
CASSQETGTGYTF